Each of the 10 T cell receptor beta chains below was sequenced from the same sample in a study of human T cells and chemical hapten exposure. Time point of the sample: patch test 1, 2 weeks after DPC sensitization. Treatment specified: therapeutic diphenylcyclopropenone sensitization with weekly scalp DPC. A single record per CDR3 protein comes from TCRdb applying MiXCR to the RACE reads. The sample shows roughly 380,000 distinct CDR3 sequences, 4.8% of them seen only once. Sequences were derived from whole blood, sampled in connection with sensitization to the hapten diphenylcyclopropenone (DPC). These receptors were collected from a woman aged 50 to 65 with alopecia areata. Some clones in this sample may be carry-over from other donors' samples.

The chain links TRBV15 to TRBJ2-5; D is unresolved. Trimming pared 0 bases from V and 3 bases from J, leaving 17 bases between. Per the germline V gene, CDR1 is LNHNV and CDR2 is YYDKDF (reference sequence). This CDR3 is 17 amino acids long. CDR3: CATSRDKPENLKETQYF. CDR3 DNA sequence: TGTGCCACCAGCAGAGATAAGCCGGAGAACCTTAAAGAGACCCAGTACTTC. Supplemented by reference TRBV15 and TRBJ2-5, the full variable domain reads DAMVIQNPRYQVTQFGKPVTLSCSQTLNHNVMYWYQQKSSQAPKLLFHYYDKDFNNEADTPDNFQSRRPNTSFCFLDIRSPGLGDTAMYLCATSRDKPENLKETQYFGPGTRLLVL.

The rearrangement links TRBV6-5 to TRBJ2-2, with D perhaps TRBD2 (5 bases). The CDR3 spans 14 residues. The germline V and J ends were trimmed by 2 bases and 5 bases, with 9 bases remaining between them. CDR1 is MNHEY and CDR2 is SVGAGI in the germline V gene. CDR3 sequence (DNA): TGTGCCAGCAGTTACCTGCCGGGAACCGGGGAGCTGTTTTTT. This gives the protein CASSYLPGTGELFF.

Many counts were recorded for this clonotype. The J gene is TRBJ2-3, the V gene TRBV7-2, with 7 bases lining up with TRBD2. This CDR3 contains 15 residues. The V gene's germline CDR1 is SGHTA and CDR2 FQGNSA. Trimming removed 2 bases from V and 6 bases from J; junction bases left unmatched: 8. CDR3 nucleotides: TGTGCCAGCAGCTTAACTACTAGCGCAGGGGATACGCAGTATTTT. Its translation: CASSLTTSAGDTQYF.

This clonotype was counted only a few times. The rearrangement uses TRBV7-8 and TRBJ2-3; D remains unclear. The ends were cut back, 5 bases at V and 2 bases at J, with 14 bases in the middle. The CDR3 runs 15 residues. Germline CDR1 and CDR2: SGHVS and FQNEAQ. In DNA, the CDR3 is TGTGCCAGCAGCCAAATTGGTGGGCCCACAGATACGCAGTATTTT. It translates to CASSQIGGPTDTQYF. Supplemented by reference TRBV7-8 and TRBJ2-3, the full variable domain reads GAGVSQSPRYKVAKRGQDVALRCDPISGHVSLFWYQQALGQGPEFLTYFQNEAQLDKSGLPSDRFFAERPEGSVSTLKIQRTQQEDSAVYLCASSQIGGPTDTQYFGPGTRLTVL.

This clonotype has more than one count but fewer than ten. V usage is TRBV6-2 or TRBV6-3 and J usage is TRBJ2-1; 9 nucleotides agree with TRBD2. V lost 4 bases to trimming and J lost 2 bases; unmatched junction nucleotides: 6. CDR3 length: 16 residues. Looked up from germline, CDR1 is MNHEY and CDR2 is SVGEGT. The CDR3 DNA is TGTGCCAGCAGTTTAAGACTAGCGGCCACCTACAATGAGCAGTTCTTC. It specifies CASSLRLAATYNEQFF.

This rearrangement joins TRBV24-1 to TRBJ1-2, with unresolved D. CDR3 length equals 11 residues. Germline lookup yields CDR1 KGHDR and CDR2 SFDVKD. The V and J ends lost 0 bases and 8 bases respectively, with 3 bases between them. The CDR3 here is CATSDLRGYTF. The CDR3 region has the DNA TGTGCCACCAGTGATTTGCGCGGCTACACCTTC.

This clonotype was counted only a few times. The V call is TRBV7-2, the J call TRBJ2-1; TRBD2 agrees at 7 bases. The V gene end was trimmed by 5 bases and the J gene end by 9 bases; junction bases not matched to a gene: 10. Looked up from germline, CDR1 is SGHTA and CDR2 is FQGNSA. The CDR3 loop spans 14 amino acids. The CDR3 is CASSRGAGLGEQFF. CDR3 nucleotide sequence: TGTGCCAGCAGCAGGGGAGCGGGGCTCGGTGAGCAGTTCTTC. Filled out from reference TRBV7-2 and TRBJ2-1, the complete variable domain reads GAGVSQSPSNKVTEKGKDVELRCDPISGHTALYWYRQSLGQGLEFLIYFQGNSAPDKSGLPSDRFSAERTGGSVSTLTIQRTQQEDSAVYLCASSRGAGLGEQFFGPGTRLTVL.

This clonotype was counted a few times. The chain employs TRBV4-1 and TRBJ2-7, with D possibly called TRBD1 or TRBD2 (5 bases each). The CDR3 sequence is 16 residues long. CDR1 is MGHRA, CDR2 YSYEKL, per germline. Trimming removed 0 bases at V and 0 bases at J, with 12 bases between. The CDR3, as DNA: TGCGCCAGCAGCCAAGATCGGGGCAGAAGCTCCTACGAGCAGTACTTC. This encodes CASSQDRGRSSYEQYF.

At least ten counts were recorded for this clonotype. The chain employs TRBV16 and TRBJ1-4, with a weak D call TRBD1 (5 bases). The V and J ends lost 4 bases and 7 bases respectively, with 19 bases between them. Germline assignment: CDR1 KGHSY and CDR2 FQNENV. CDR3 length equals 16 residues. CDR3 amino acids: CASSRTGNRGGEKLFF. CDR3 bases: TGTGCCAGCAGCCGTACAGGCAACCGGGGCGGTGAAAAACTGTTTTTT.

This clonotype was observed at least ten times. This sequence joins TRBV18 and TRBJ2-7, with TRBD1 matching over 8 bases. Germline lookup yields CDR1 KGHSH and CDR2 LQKENI. The trim removed 4 bases at V and 3 bases at J, leaving 8 bases unmatched. This CDR3 region has 15 residues. The CDR3 spells CASSLGTGGFYEQYF. CDR3 nucleotide sequence: TGTGCCAGCTCACTTGGGACAGGAGGCTTCTACGAGCAGTACTTC.